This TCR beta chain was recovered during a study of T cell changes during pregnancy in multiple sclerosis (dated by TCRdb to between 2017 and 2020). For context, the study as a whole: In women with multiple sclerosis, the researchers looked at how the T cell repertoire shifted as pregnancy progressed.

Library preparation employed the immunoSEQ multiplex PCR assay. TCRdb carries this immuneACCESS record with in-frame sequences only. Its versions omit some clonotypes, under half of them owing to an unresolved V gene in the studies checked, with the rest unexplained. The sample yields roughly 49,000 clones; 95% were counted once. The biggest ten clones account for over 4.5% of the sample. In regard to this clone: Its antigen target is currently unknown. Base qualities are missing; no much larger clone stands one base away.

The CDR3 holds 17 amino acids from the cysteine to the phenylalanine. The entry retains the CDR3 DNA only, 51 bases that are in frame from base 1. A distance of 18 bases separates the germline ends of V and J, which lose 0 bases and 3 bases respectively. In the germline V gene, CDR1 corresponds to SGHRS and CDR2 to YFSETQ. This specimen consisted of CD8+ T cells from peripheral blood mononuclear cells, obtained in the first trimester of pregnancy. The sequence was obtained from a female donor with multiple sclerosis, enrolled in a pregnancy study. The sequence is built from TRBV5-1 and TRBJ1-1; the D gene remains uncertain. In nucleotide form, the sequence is TGCGCCAGCAGCTTGGTCGGGGTAAGGATGAGGGACACTGAAGCTTTCTTT. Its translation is CASSLVGVRMRDTEAFF.